Below, 26 T cell receptor beta chains from the same sample are listed, as sequenced in a study of shared clonotypes between healthy human individuals (TCRdb year 2020). Libraries were prepared through the immunoSEQ multiplex PCR assay. TCRdb took over this immuneACCESS table, retaining in-frame rearrangements with V and J assigned. Such tables are incomplete; in checked studies, under half of the missing clones stem from an unresolved V gene, and the remainder is unexplained. This sample comprises 450,000 to 500,000 clones, about 72% of them detected only once. The top ten hold 12% of the sample. The source material was PBMCs. The receptors were sampled from a woman in her thirties or forties in good health. Some clones in this sample may be carry-over from other donors' samples.

This clone was counted a few times. This chain links TRBV18 with TRBJ2-1, with TRBD1 identical over 8 bases. V was pared by 3 bases and J by 4 bases, with 5 bases of the junction left unmatched. Germline-derived CDR1 and CDR2 are KGHSH and LQKENI. The CDR3 extends over 15 amino acids. As DNA, the CDR3 is TGTGCCAGCTCACCCGGGACAGGAGGTTACAATGAGCAGTTCTTC. Its protein is CASSPGTGGYNEQFF.

The J gene is TRBJ1-1, the V gene TRBV5-4; D perhaps matches TRBD1 (6 bases). The CDR3 is 15 amino acids. V gave up 2 bases and J gave up 11 bases, with 22 bases separating them. CDR1 is SGHNT, CDR2 YYREEE, per germline (reference sequence). The CDR3 sequence is CASSFPDTRGLDAFF. The CDR3 DNA sequence: TGTGCCAGCAGCTTTCCCGACACCAGGGGCCTTGACGCTTTCTTT.

CDR3 coding DNA: TGTGCCAGTAGTATCTGGGGTAGCTCCTACAATGAGCAGTTCTTC. Translated, it gives CASSIWGSSYNEQFF. The V call is TRBV19, the J call TRBJ2-1; D gene uncertain. This CDR3 has 15 residues. Germline-derived CDR1 and CDR2 are LNHDA and SQIVND (reference sequence). V shed 3 bases and J shed 0 bases, with 9 bases lying between them.

Turning to this clone: This sample also contains other DNA sequences that code for the same CDR3. The V call is TRBV7-9, the J call TRBJ2-7, with 12 positions matching TRBD2. V shed 5 bases and J 0 bases; nucleotides not matched to a gene: 8. This CDR3 region has 17 residues. Germline loops: CDR1 SEHNR, CDR2 FQNEAQ (reference sequence). The CDR3 sequence is CASSAGLAGTSSYEQYF. CDR3 coding DNA: TGTGCCAGCAGCGCCGGACTAGCGGGAACTAGCTCCTACGAGCAGTACTTC.

This chain connects TRBV30 to TRBJ2-5; 8 nucleotides agree with TRBD2. The CDR3 spans 13 residues. CDR1 and CDR2 from the germline V gene are GTSNPN and SVGIG (reference sequence). The ends lost 3 bases at V and 3 bases at J; junction bases unmatched: 3. The CDR3 region is CAWRKRGKETQYF. The CDR3 bases are TGTGCCTGGAGAAAGCGGGGGAAAGAGACCCAGTACTTC. Filled out from reference TRBV30 and TRBJ2-5, the complete variable domain reads SQTIHQWPATLVQPVGSPLSLECTVEGTSNPNLYWYRQAAGRGLQLLFYSVGIGQISSEVPQNLSASRPQDRQFILSSKKLLLSDSGFYLCAWRKRGKETQYFGPGTRLLVL.

This chain uses TRBV28 with TRBJ2-7; the D gene is possibly TRBD1 (5 bases). CDR1 and CDR2 from the germline V gene are MDHEN and SYDVKM. The CDR3 is 14 residues long. The germline V and J ends were trimmed by 7 bases and 0 bases, with 13 bases remaining between them. The CDR3 spells CASISQGLSYEQYF. CDR3 sequence (DNA): TGTGCCAGCATAAGTCAGGGTCTCTCCTACGAGCAGTACTTC.

V is TRBV4-1 and J is TRBJ2-7, with TRBD2 matching 8 bases. Germline lookup yields CDR1 MGHRA and CDR2 YSYEKL. The J segment lost 4 bases and the V segment lost 1 base, leaving 6 bases of the junction unmatched. The CDR3 spans 15 residues. The CDR3 DNA sequence: TGCGCCAGCAGCCAAGGAGTAGCGGGAACATACGAGCAGTACTTC. Amino acid sequence: CASSQGVAGTYEQYF.

This rearrangement joins TRBV29-1 to TRBJ1-2; TRBD1 is a possible D gene (5 bases). The CDR3 has 12 amino acids. CDR1 is SQVTM, CDR2 ANQGSEA, per germline. V lost 6 bases, J lost 5 bases, and 13 bases lay in between. CDR3 sequence reads: CSVGPEGYGYTF. The DNA for the CDR3 is TGCAGCGTAGGGCCCGAGGGGTATGGCTACACCTTC.

For this clone: A far larger clone differs by one base, so this is likely a read error. The chain employs TRBV4-1 and TRBJ2-4, with D possibly being TRBD1 (6 bases). Germline values: CDR1 MGHRA, CDR2 YSYEKL. This CDR3 spans 15 amino acids. Trimming removed 4 bases at V and 4 bases at J, with 14 bases between. CDR3 loop: CASSPGRQEKNIQYF. In DNA, the CDR3 is TGCGCCAGCAGCCCCGGGCGACAGGAGAAAAACATTCAGTACTTC.

The gene calls are TRBV4-2 and TRBJ2-4; TRBD2 agrees at 7 bases. The CDR3 is made up of 17 amino acids. With V trimmed by 0 bases and J by 5 bases, 10 bases remained unmatched. Germline-derived CDR1 and CDR2 are LGHNA and YNFKEQ. DNA of the CDR3: TGTGCCAGCAGCCAAGATCTAGCGGCCGCGCCTCAAAACATTCAGTACTTC. It is translated as CASSQDLAAAPQNIQYF.

This clone appeared once. J is TRBJ2-1 and V is TRBV11-2; D ambiguous. V was shortened by 5 bases and J by 7 bases, with 12 bases between the two germline ends. CDR1 is SGHAT, CDR2 FQNNGV, per germline. The CDR3 contains 13 residues. CDR3 DNA sequence: TGTGCCAGCAGCCCCGGAGTTGTGAATGAGCAGTTCTTC. Amino acid sequence: CASSPGVVNEQFF.

This clone was recorded at least ten times. The genes are TRBV18 and TRBJ1-2; TRBD1 is a possible D gene (5 bases). This CDR3 spans 13 amino acids. The germline CDR1 and CDR2 sequences are KGHSH and LQKENI. The germline V and J ends were trimmed by 5 bases and 3 bases, with 10 bases remaining between them. In DNA, the CDR3 is TGTGCCAGCTCAACTGGGACCGACTATGGCTACACCTTC. The encoded protein is CASSTGTDYGYTF.

V and J are TRBV6-6 and TRBJ1-3; TRBD1 aligns across 7 bases. V gave up 6 bases and J gave up 1 base; unmatched junction bases: 6. This CDR3 has 15 amino acids. Germline V lookup: CDR1 MNHNY, CDR2 SVGAGI (reference sequence). The CDR3 DNA follows: TGTGCCAGCAGCCAGACAGGGCGTTCTGGAAACACCATATATTTT. Protein: CASSQTGRSGNTIYF.

With respect to this clone: The junction departs from the called germline gene at one end, perhaps through a read error. This rearrangement joins TRBV7-7 to TRBJ2-5, with 9 bases aligning to TRBD1. CDR1 and CDR2 (germline): SSHAT, FNYEAQ (reference sequence). The CDR3 runs to 15 residues. The CDR3 loop reads CASSLATGGWETQYF. The CDR3, as DNA: TGTGCTAGCAGCCTAGCGACAGGGGGTTGGGAGACCCAGTACTTC.

This rearrangement joins TRBV19 to TRBJ2-5; D is possibly TRBD1 (6 bases). CDR3 length: 14 amino acids. V lost 6 bases and J 5 bases, leaving 16 bases between the germline ends. The germline V gene has CDR1 LNHDA and CDR2 SQIVND (reference sequence). CDR3 sequence reads: CASRPTGLVETQYF. In nucleotides, the CDR3 is TGTGCCAGTAGACCCACAGGGTTGGTCGAGACCCAGTACTTC.

On this clone: A much larger clone is a single base away; this may be a read error. The DNA for the CDR3 is TGTGCCGGCGTCCTGTGGGCTAGCGGGGGGGCCTACAATGAGCAGTTCTTC. Translating it yields CAGVLWASGGAYNEQFF. This chain joins TRBV7-8 and TRBJ2-1, with 12 nucleotides matching TRBD2. The CDR3 runs to 17 residues. The germline CDR1 and CDR2 sequences are SGHVS and FQNEAQ. The junction had 13 bases not matched to a gene; V was cut back by 11 bases and J by 2 bases.

V gene TRBV30 combines with J gene TRBJ1-4; the D is unclear. The CDR3 is 12 amino acids. CDR1 is GTSNPN, CDR2 SVGIG, per germline (reference sequence). V was cut by 0 bases and J by 4 bases, with 3 bases left in between. The CDR3, as DNA: TGTGCCTGGAGTGTAAATAATGAAAAACTGTTTTTT. Translation gives CAWSVNNEKLFF.

The chain combines TRBV4-1 with TRBJ2-1; 7 positions agree with TRBD1. The V gene's germline CDR1 is MGHRA and CDR2 YSYEKL. The CDR3 has 16 amino acids. Unmatched junction bases numbered 7, after V lost 4 bases and J lost 1 base. The CDR3 nucleotides read TGCGCCAGCAGCCTAAATGGACAGGCATCCTACAATGAGCAGTTCTTC. Translated, it gives CASSLNGQASYNEQFF.

This clone has just one count. V is TRBV4-3 and J is TRBJ2-1; D is ambiguous. The V gene's germline CDR1 is LGHNA and CDR2 YSLEER. The CDR3 runs 13 residues. With 0 bases removed from V and 6 bases from J, the gap between germline ends came to 6 bases. The CDR3 nucleotides read TGCGCCAGCAGCCAAGAGAGAAGCAATGAGCAGTTCTTC. Its translation: CASSQERSNEQFF.

The rearrangement uses TRBV6-4 and TRBJ2-2; 7 nucleotides agree with TRBD1. Per germline, CDR1 MRHNA and CDR2 SNTAGT. The CDR3 covers 14 residues. V lost 0 bases, J lost 6 bases, and 1 base stayed unmatched. CDR3 DNA: TGTGCCAGCAGTGACTCTAGGGGGCCCGGGGAGCTGTTTTTT. Translation gives CASSDSRGPGELFF.

This rearrangement joins TRBV4-1 to TRBJ2-1; D possibly corresponds to TRBD1 (6 bases). V was cut by 0 bases and J by 13 bases, with 16 bases left in between. The V gene's germline CDR1 is MGHRA and CDR2 YSYEKL. This CDR3 is 14 amino acids long. DNA of the CDR3: TGCGCCAGCAGCCAAGATACCAGGGGCGTGGAACAGTTCTTC. Translating gives CASSQDTRGVEQFF.

Only a few counts were recorded for this clone. The chain couples TRBV6-4 to TRBJ2-5, with D possibly TRBD2 on 6 matching bases. Per the germline V gene, CDR1 is MRHNA and CDR2 is SNTAGT. This CDR3 comprises 15 residues. V was pared by 4 bases and J by 4 bases, with 16 bases between. The DNA for the CDR3 is TGTGCCAGCAGTGCTGGTCGCGGGATGTCAGAGACCCAGTACTTC. Its translation is CASSAGRGMSETQYF.

The chain recombines TRBV7-9 with TRBJ1-2; possibly TRBD1 for D (5 bases). Germline lookup yields CDR1 SEHNR and CDR2 FQNEAQ (reference sequence). The CDR3 totals 14 residues. V was cut by 1 base and J by 7 bases, with 13 bases left in between. The DNA for the CDR3 is TGTGCCAGCAGCTTAGGGGACTTAGGGATTGGCTACACCTTC. Amino acid sequence: CASSLGDLGIGYTF.

This chain links TRBV6-1 with TRBJ1-2; D is perhaps TRBD1 (5 bases). Matching the DNA end better, TRBJ2-7 makes the J call doubtful. This CDR3 is built from 16 residues. CDR1 MNHNS and CDR2 SASEGT come from the germline V gene. The CDR3 is CASSEEVRQSSYEQYF. CDR3 DNA sequence: TGTGCCAGCAGTGAAGAGGTGCGACAGAGCTCCTACGAGCAGTACTTC.

On this clone itself: Only one base separates this from a far larger clonotype, so it likely reflects a read error. The conserved phenylalanine or tryptophan normally closing the CDR3 is absent here, so this likely arose from a read error. The chain couples TRBV30 to TRBJ2-3; no reliable D call. The CDR3 is made up of 12 amino acids. V lost 2 bases, J lost 2 bases, and 5 bases lay in between. Germline assignment: CDR1 GTSNPN and CDR2 SVGIG (reference sequence). CDR3: CAWSTATDTQYL. DNA of the CDR3: TGTGCCTGGAGTACGGCCACAGATACGCAGTATTTA.

The chain uses TRBV5-1 and TRBJ2-1; the match to TRBD2 covers 8 bases. The CDR3 sequence is 15 residues long. Trimming at V came to 4 bases and at J to 8 bases, leaving 11 bases not matched to a gene. Germline CDR1 reads SGHRS; CDR2 reads YFSETQ. This CDR3 reads CASSTGTRLFDEQFF. As DNA, the CDR3 is TGCGCCAGCAGCACCGGGACTAGATTATTCGATGAGCAGTTCTTC.